The T cell receptor (beta chain) under discussion was sequenced for a study of blood T cell repertoires in COVID-19. Across the whole study: Spain, Italy and the United States supplied samples that represented acute and convalescent COVID-19. PBMCs, B-cell-depleted T cells, or T cells were the source of the cDNA or gDNA that made up the material.

This CDR3 is 13 amino acids long. Trimming removed 1 base at V and 1 base at J, with 4 bases between. In germline, CDR1 is SGHNT, CDR2 YENEEA. Authors' analysis steps: The assay estimated nucleated cells by amplifying reference gene primers. Repertoires were generated with immunoSEQ multiplex PCR, while TCRdb's copy carries only in-frame clones and drops some. V and J calls and clone size are copied from that table; D and trimming were computed from the DNA. This table has roughly 50,000 clones, approximately 82% appearing once. The specimen sequenced was peripheral blood. The V call is TRBV11-3, the J call TRBJ1-1; D gene ambiguous. This receptor was identified in a human donor in a cohort sampled during active COVID-19. For the CDR3, the DNA is TGTGCCAGCAGCTTAGGAGGGAACACTGAAGCTTTCTTT. Its protein is CASSLGGNTEAFF.